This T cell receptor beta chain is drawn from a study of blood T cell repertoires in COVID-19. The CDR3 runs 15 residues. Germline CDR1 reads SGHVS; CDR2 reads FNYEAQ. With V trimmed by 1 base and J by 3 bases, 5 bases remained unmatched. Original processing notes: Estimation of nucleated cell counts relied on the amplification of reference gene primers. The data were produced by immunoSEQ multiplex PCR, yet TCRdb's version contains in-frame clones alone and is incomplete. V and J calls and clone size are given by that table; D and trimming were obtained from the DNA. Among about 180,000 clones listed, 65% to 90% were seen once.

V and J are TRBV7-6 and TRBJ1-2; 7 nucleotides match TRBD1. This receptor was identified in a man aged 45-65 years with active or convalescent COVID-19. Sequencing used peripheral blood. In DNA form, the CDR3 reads TGTGCCAGCAGCTTAGGGACAGGTTACGACTATGGCTACACCTTC. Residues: CASSLGTGYDYGYTF.